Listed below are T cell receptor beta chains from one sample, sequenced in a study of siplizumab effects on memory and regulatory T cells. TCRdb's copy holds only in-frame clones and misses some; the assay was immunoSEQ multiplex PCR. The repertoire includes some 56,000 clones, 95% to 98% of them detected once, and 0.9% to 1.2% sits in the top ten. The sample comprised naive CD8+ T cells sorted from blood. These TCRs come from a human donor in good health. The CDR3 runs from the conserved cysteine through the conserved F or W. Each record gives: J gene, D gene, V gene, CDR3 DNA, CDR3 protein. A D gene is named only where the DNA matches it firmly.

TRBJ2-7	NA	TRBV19	TGTGCCAGTAGTATCGGAGGAAGGGGTTACGAGCAGTACTTC	CASSIGGRGYEQYF
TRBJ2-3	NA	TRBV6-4	TGTGCCAGCAGTGACCTTGAGACTAGTTCCACAGATACGCAGTATTTT	CASSDLETSSTDTQYF
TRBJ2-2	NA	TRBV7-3	TGTGCCAGCAGCTACAACACCGGGGAGCTGTTTTTT	CASSYNTGELFF
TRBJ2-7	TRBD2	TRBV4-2	TGTGCCAGCAGCCAAGCCGGGACTAGCGGGAGTTACGAGCAGTACTTC	CASSQAGTSGSYEQYF
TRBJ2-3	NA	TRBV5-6	TGTGCCAGCAGCTCCAACACAGATACGCAGTATTTT	CASSSNTDTQYF
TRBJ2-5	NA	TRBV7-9	TGTGCCAGCAGTTTCAGCCAGGGAGCCCAGTACTTC	CASSFSQGAQYF
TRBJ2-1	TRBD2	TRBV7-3	TGTGCCAGCAGCTTAGATCTAGCGGGAGATAATGAGCAGTTCTTC	CASSLDLAGDNEQFF
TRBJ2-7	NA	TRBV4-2	TGTGCCAGCAGCCAAGCGGGGGGGACAGAAGGCTACGAGCAGTACTTC	CASSQAGGTEGYEQYF
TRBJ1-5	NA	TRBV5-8	TGTGCCAGCAGCCTAGAGGTTAGCAATCAGCCCCAGCATTTT	CASSLEVSNQPQHF
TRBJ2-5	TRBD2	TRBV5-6	TGTGCCAGCAGCTTAGGGACTAGCGGAACTGAGCAGTACTTC	CASSLGTSGTEQYF
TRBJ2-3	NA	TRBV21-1	TGTGCCAGCAAACCGGGACTAGCGGGAGGGCCAGGCACAGATACGCAGTATTTT	CASKPGLAGGPGTDTQYF
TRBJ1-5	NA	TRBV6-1	TGTGCCAGCAGTGAAGGGGGTTATAGCAATCAGCCCCAGCATTTT	CASSEGGYSNQPQHF
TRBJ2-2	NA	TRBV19	TGTGCCAGTAGTCCAGAACGCGCGAACACCGGGGAGCTGTTTTTT	CASSPERANTGELFF
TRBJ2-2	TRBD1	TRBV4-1	TGCGCCAGCAGCCAGCAGGGGGCCGGGGAGCTGTTTTTT	CASSQQGAGELFF
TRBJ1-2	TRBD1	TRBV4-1	TGCGCCAGCAGCCAAAAAAGGACAGGGGACTATGGCTACACCTTC	CASSQKRTGDYGYTF
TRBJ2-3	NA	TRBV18	TGTGCCAGCTCACCGGTGGTTAATTCAGATACGCAGTATTTT	CASSPVVNSDTQYF
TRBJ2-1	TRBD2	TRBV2	TGTGCCAGCAGTGAAATCGGGACTAGCGGGCCCTACAATGAGCAGTTCTTC	CASSEIGTSGPYNEQFF
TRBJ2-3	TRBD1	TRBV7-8	TGTGCCAGCAGCTTAGTGAGGGACAGGGAAACAGATACGCAGTATTTT	CASSLVRDRETDTQYF
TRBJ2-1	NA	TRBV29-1	TGCAGCGTTGAAGATCGGAGGAGCTCCTACAATGAGCAGTTCTTC	CSVEDRRSSYNEQFF
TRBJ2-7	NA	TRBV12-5	TGTGCTAGTGGTTTCGGGGACGTCGAGCAGTACTTC	CASGFGDVEQYF